This record looks at one T cell receptor (beta chain) sequence and its context. What it binds is unknown. This specimen comes from a study of cytomegalovirus exposure and HLA in healthy donors. Whole-study findings and limits: HLA allele associations emerged for about 16,000 TCR beta sequences in a later analysis, at 0.05 false discovery rate.

Primers for the PCR totalled 60 Vbeta and 13 Jbeta. The protocol was immunoSEQ multiplex PCR, while the TCRdb copy is restricted to in-frame clones and leaves out a portion. The sample has tens of thousands of clones; roughly 73% are singletons. The clonotype comes from a male donor in good health and CMV-seropositive. Sample: PBMCs.

Written as DNA, the CDR3 is TGTGCCAGCAGTTACTTACAGGGGGCGACAGAGACCCAGTACTTC. It encodes CASSYLQGATETQYF. The genes are TRBV6-5 and TRBJ2-5, with 9 bases that match TRBD1. The V gene's germline CDR1 is MNHEY and CDR2 SVGAGI. The V and J ends lost 1 base and 4 bases, in that order; junction bases with no gene match: 4. The CDR3 consists of 15 residues.